This TCR beta chain was captured by sequencing in a study of cytomegalovirus exposure and HLA in healthy donors (TCRdb year 2017). About the study as a whole: According to an earlier analysis of 587 of the donors, 150 million to 200 million T cells yielded over 100 million unique TCR beta sequences and approximately 300 Gb of sequence data. An early release covering about 600 HLA-typed donors comprised approximately 300 gigabases of sequencing data and approximately 85 million unique TCR sequences. The genetic ancestry cluster associated with self-reported Caucasian donors included about 81% of the 300 to 450 genotyped donors. The study was designed to test whether signatures of past pathogen exposure could be identified by cataloging public T cell receptors. Using immunosequencing, the study profiled T cell repertoires from roughly 650 subjects and related those repertoires to cytomegalovirus serostatus. Along with the approximately 700-subject first cohort, a separate validation cohort of around 120 different subjects was used. To predict cytomegalovirus infection status, the study combined high-throughput TCR immunosequencing, statistical association of individual TCRs with disease status, and machine learning. A later analysis re-examined previously published TCR beta repertoires from about 670 donors and added high-resolution HLA genotyping to investigate patterns of TCR occurrence. Rather than using new phenotypic data, the later analysis identified candidate immune exposures from TCR beta sequences and from how often those sequences occurred across donors. In an earlier analysis of over 550 of the donors, high-throughput TCR beta sequencing was used to judge whether each TCR beta V gene segment behaved as functional or pseudogenic. Donor age, sex, ethnicity and CMV serostatus were collected together with the repertoire data. A later genetic analysis took genome-wide SNP genotypes for about three fifths of the 666 donors and used that subset as a discovery cohort. All discovery cohort repertoires had been generated using a single sequencing platform. HLA typing covered class I and class II loci at four-digit resolution. Typing coverage differed by locus: A, B, C, DRB1 and DQB1 were typed in about 629-640 donors, DQA1 in 522, DPA1 in approximately 600, and DPB1 in 400 to 480. About five DR-DQ haplotypes were handled as single units for association and clustering because linkage in the cohort was strong. On average, around 240,000 unique TCR beta nucleotide sequences were sequenced per donor among several hundred genotyped donors of the cohort, with roughly 18% of those sequences being non-productive.

Including the terminal cysteine and phenylalanine, the CDR3 comprises 14 residues. The retained sequence is limited to the CDR3, 42 bases, with the frame set at the first base. CDR1 is given as SGHRS and CDR2 as YFSETQ, both from the germline V gene. The junction shows trimming of 0 bases on V and 7 bases on J, plus 10 bases between the germline ends. The study at large found these results: A later analysis associated 15,000 to 20,000 TCR beta sequences with specific HLA alleles at a false discovery rate of 0.05. Compared with equally common non-associated chains, HLA-associated TCR beta chains in a later analysis were more clonally expanded and had lower generation probabilities. In a later analysis, several top co-occurrence clusters were reported to appear linked to parvovirus B19, influenza, CMV and Epstein-Barr virus. Linkage disequilibrium might explain the correlated functional status among segregating V segments, but an unknown experimental factor could not be excluded. Because HLA typing was unavailable for some donors at each locus, only the typed subset was used in association tests. The 87-base-pair reads could not distinguish some IMGT-functional V segments, including TRBV6-2 and TRBV6-3, so those segments were excluded. When HLA alleles, especially DR and DQ, strongly co-occurred, TCR associations were difficult to assign to individual alleles. The authors suggested that the approach could potentially be generalized to other disease states and immunological phenotypes. A further reported finding was that TCR beta sequences accurately predicted the HLA-A and HLA-B alleles for most subjects in the first cohort. Presence/absence analyses assumed roughly uniform sequencing depth across donors, an assumption that may not hold. The sequencing pipeline was judged likely to have produced a cluster of highly shared sequence variants as a technical artifact. The study listed 150 to 200 TCR beta chains as associated with cytomegalovirus. Because counts were too low, some 17 rarely observed V segments, including chromosome 9 orphons, were left out of the earlier analysis of 587 of the donors. While some public TCRs were present in many individuals, most TCR sequences turned up only very rarely across donors. In an earlier analysis of around 500 of the donors, most TCR beta V segments appeared in productive rearrangements about 90% or about 30% of the time, broadly matching IMGT annotations. For the cohort, immune exposure information was limited to CMV serostatus. According to a later genetic analysis, donors in an Asian-associated ancestry cluster had fewer N-insertions in productive TCRs than the approximately 630-donor mean. A later genetic analysis associated a missense DCLRE1C variant with V-gene and J-gene trimming of TCR beta chains, and an independent cohort replicated the association. Three of the identified cytomegalovirus-associated TCR beta chains were confirmed in vitro to be specific for cytomegalovirus antigens. Only TCR beta chains were sequenced in this cohort, and the absence of alpha or paired-chain data limited detectable features. In both the original and validation cohorts, the classifier was reported to diagnose cytomegalovirus status with high specificity and sensitivity. According to a later analysis, TCR association rates differed among HLA loci, with DRB1 alleles showing the most associated TCRs and HLA-C alleles showing the fewest. A later analysis found that most CMV-associated TCR beta chains appeared HLA-restricted, with HLA associations seemingly driven largely by CMV exposure.

On this clone itself: No cognate antigen has been identified for it.

Receptor amplification or capture employed the immunoSEQ multiplex PCR assay. A mixture of 60 forward primers for TCR Vbeta segments and 13 reverse primers for TCR Jbeta segments was used in the multiplex PCR. The CDR3 region of rearranged TCR beta genes was amplified from genomic DNA with a multiplex PCR assay. On the Illumina HiSeq System, the amplified TCR beta libraries were sequenced as 87-base-pair reads. In the original analysis: A later analysis counted tens of millions of unique TCR beta chains across the 550 to 750 repertoires, and 9.5 million to 11 million of these chains were shared by at least two donors. Raw reads were error-corrected and collapsed into unique sequences by a nearest-neighbor algorithm in which closely related sequences were merged to remove PCR and sequencing errors. V, D and J gene segments were assigned by aligning CDR3 sequences to IMGT reference sequences. For a sequence to be retained, a match of at least six nucleotides was required to both a V gene segment and a J gene segment. Rearrangements were classified as productive when the CDR3 lacked stop codons and remained in frame with V and J, and all other rearrangements were classified as non-productive. CDR3 was defined by IMGT convention, running from the second conserved V-encoded cysteine to the conserved J-encoded phenylalanine. In an earlier analysis of around 600 of the donors, sequences lacking an unambiguous match to a single V gene segment were excluded. An earlier analysis of around 600 of the donors classified V segments as functional when productive rearrangements were above 56.7% and as segregating when the standard deviation between donors was above 5%. To diagnose cytomegalovirus status from the catalog of TCR beta chain sequences, a statistical classification framework was built. A later analysis assigned V and J genes by comparing TCR nucleotide sequences with IMGT/GENE-DB human TR gene sequences. A later analysis assigned CDR3 sequences and most-parsimonious VDJ recombination scenarios with the TCRdist pipeline. In a later analysis, each TCR beta chain was defined by its CDR3 amino acid sequence together with its V-gene family, and reads lacking a unique V-gene family were excluded. As a way to deal with suspected cross-contamination and a sequencing artifact, a later analysis dropped 450 to 700 nucleotide sequences that were highly shared and had low generation probability. In a later analysis, a clonal expansion index for each public chain was calculated from normalized within-repertoire ranks of inferred template counts. In a later analysis, generation probabilities were computed with a VDJ recombination model fitted to out-of-frame rearrangements, and the resulting probabilities were checked against IGoR. In a later analysis, TCR-TCR, TCR-HLA and TCR-CMV co-occurrence was scored with hypergeometric tests, and a repertoire-size bias correction was applied to TCR pairs. To estimate false discovery rates, a later analysis permuted the HLA or CMV assignments 20 times. A later analysis grouped co-occurring TCRs with DBSCAN, adding TCRdist sequence similarity when clustering within HLA-allele-positive subsets. For co-occurrence clustering, repertoires with fewer than 30,000 or more than 120,000 public chains were excluded, along with four to six repertoires with anomalous nucleotide sharing. The immuneACCESS repertoire file appears here via TCRdb, limited to in-frame rearrangements. These files lack a portion of the clones; in checked studies, under half of the deficit traces to unresolved V genes, and the cause of the others is not known. D and trimming come from the DNA, and the V and J calls and clone size come from that table. This sample's table carries tens of thousands of clones. The top ten clones comprise 5% of the sample.

The cohort was made up of 500 to 850 healthy bone marrow donors. At the time of sampling, all cohort members were nominally healthy, though unrecorded immune exposures were likely present. The donor tested CMV seropositive, placing the donor among the roughly 270 seropositive members of the cohort. Every donor gave a peripheral blood sample, and the peripheral blood mononuclear cells from that sample were used for TCR beta sequencing. Genomic DNA extraction from the blood cell samples was performed with the Qiagen DNeasy Blood Extraction Kit. The rearrangement combines TRBV5-1 with TRBJ1-4, with the D gene not confidently named. The sequence was obtained from a woman aged 40 to 55 in good health and CMV-seropositive. Source material: PBMCs. For the CDR3, the sequence is CASSLGARGEKLFF. In nucleotide form, the sequence is TGCGCCAGCAGCTTGGGGGCGCGGGGTGAAAAACTGTTTTTT.